A selection of T cell receptor beta chains follows, all from one sample in a study of early T cells in non-severe SARS-CoV-2 infection. TCRdb itself ran the 5' RACE reads through MiXCR, one entry per CDR3 protein. The sample shows some 58,000 distinct CDR3 sequences, roughly 14% of them seen only once. The sequencing sample was made of whole blood. These receptor sequences come from an adult who was a healthcare worker with PCR-confirmed SARS-CoV-2 infection or an uninfected control (not recorded which). CDR3s include the opening cysteine and the closing phenylalanine or tryptophan. The D gene is left open where the match is weak. For some rows the clone size is stated as once, few or many, or as a class when expanded; others skip it.

v_call: TRBV10-3; clone_size: NA; d_call: TRBD1; cdr3_length: 14; j_call: TRBJ1-3; cdr3_nt: TGTGCCATCAGGGCAACAGGGGGAAGAAACACCATATATTTT; cdr3_aa: CAIRATGGRNTIYF
v_call: TRBV27; clone_size: many; d_call: NA; cdr3_length: 12; j_call: TRBJ1-6; cdr3_nt: TGTGCCAGCAGTTTACAGAATTCACCCCTCCACTTT; cdr3_aa: CASSLQNSPLHF
v_call: TRBV7-2; clone_size: NA; d_call: TRBD2; cdr3_length: 21; j_call: TRBJ2-1; cdr3_nt: TGTGCCAGCAGCTCCCTTGTCGGTCGTGTGTCTAGCGGGGGGCTCAGGGATGAGCAGTTCTTC; cdr3_aa: CASSSLVGRVSSGGLRDEQFF
v_call: TRBV7-8; clone_size: few; d_call: NA; cdr3_length: 17; j_call: TRBJ2-2; cdr3_nt: TGTGCCAGCAGCTTCCGCGGGGGCGCGCTTATCACCGGGGAGCTGTTTTTT; cdr3_aa: CASSFRGGALITGELFF
v_call: TRBV20-1; clone_size: many; d_call: TRBD2; cdr3_length: 16; j_call: TRBJ2-7; cdr3_nt: TGCAGTGCCACCGGGACTAGCGGGGGGACTACCTACGAGCAGTACTTC; cdr3_aa: CSATGTSGGTTYEQYF
v_call: TRBV9; clone_size: NA; d_call: NA; cdr3_length: 12; j_call: TRBJ2-3; cdr3_nt: TGTGCCAGCAGCGTTCAGGCCGATACGCAGTATTTT; cdr3_aa: CASSVQADTQYF
v_call: TRBV5-6; clone_size: few; d_call: NA; cdr3_length: 14; j_call: TRBJ1-1; cdr3_nt: TGTGCCAGCAGCCAAGGGGACGGGAAAGCTGAAGCTTTCTTT; cdr3_aa: CASSQGDGKAEAFF
v_call: TRBV11-2; clone_size: NA; d_call: TRBD2; cdr3_length: 13; j_call: TRBJ2-7; cdr3_nt: TGTGCCAGCAGCTCGGCTAGCGGGGGCCAGGGGTACTTC; cdr3_aa: CASSSASGGQGYF
v_call: TRBV20-1; clone_size: few; d_call: TRBD2; cdr3_length: 17; j_call: TRBJ2-7; cdr3_nt: TGCAGTGCTAGAGATCTTAGAGCTAGCGGGGGGGAAGACGAGCAGTACTTC; cdr3_aa: CSARDLRASGGEDEQYF
v_call: TRBV7-2; clone_size: few; d_call: TRBD1; cdr3_length: 15; j_call: TRBJ1-4; cdr3_nt: TGTGCCAGCAGTAAGACAGGGGGAACTAATGAAAAACTGTTTTTT; cdr3_aa: CASSKTGGTNEKLFF
v_call: TRBV9; clone_size: once; d_call: NA; cdr3_length: 15; j_call: TRBJ1-2; cdr3_nt: TGTGCCAGCAGCGTAGAGGGCAGGCCCTCCTATGGCTACACCTTC; cdr3_aa: CASSVEGRPSYGYTF
v_call: TRBV7-8; clone_size: NA; d_call: NA; cdr3_length: 15; j_call: TRBJ1-5; cdr3_nt: TGTGCCAGCAGCTTAGATGTGGGATACAATCAGCCCCAGCATTTT; cdr3_aa: CASSLDVGYNQPQHF
v_call: TRBV5-1; clone_size: NA; d_call: NA; cdr3_length: 13; j_call: TRBJ1-1; cdr3_nt: TGCGCCAGCAGCTTCAACTCTGTATCTGAAGCTTTCTTT; cdr3_aa: CASSFNSVSEAFF
v_call: TRBV2; clone_size: many; d_call: NA; cdr3_length: 13; j_call: TRBJ2-5; cdr3_nt: TGTGCCAGCACGGTCATTGCGTTGGAGACCCAGTACTTC; cdr3_aa: CASTVIALETQYF
v_call: TRBV6-1; clone_size: NA; d_call: TRBD1; cdr3_length: 14; j_call: TRBJ1-1; cdr3_nt: TGTGCCAGCCGCCGGACAGGGGGAAGGGCTGAAGCTTTCTTT; cdr3_aa: CASRRTGGRAEAFF
v_call: TRBV11-2; clone_size: many; d_call: NA; cdr3_length: 16; j_call: TRBJ2-3; cdr3_nt: TGTGCCAGCAGCCGTCCGCGGTCTCTGGGCACAGATACGCAGTATTTT; cdr3_aa: CASSRPRSLGTDTQYF
v_call: TRBV6-2/TRBV6-3; clone_size: NA; d_call: NA; cdr3_length: 14; j_call: TRBJ2-1; cdr3_nt: TGTGCCAGCAGTTACTCGATGGCAGGTGGTGAGCAGTTCTTC; cdr3_aa: CASSYSMAGGEQFF
v_call: TRBV5-6; clone_size: NA; d_call: NA; cdr3_length: 14; j_call: TRBJ1-1; cdr3_nt: TGTGCCAGCAGCTTGGATTTTGAAAACACTGAAGCTTTCTTT; cdr3_aa: CASSLDFENTEAFF
v_call: TRBV7-7; clone_size: few; d_call: TRBD2; cdr3_length: 17; j_call: TRBJ2-2; cdr3_nt: TGTGCCAGCAGCTTGGGAGGGGTGGCAGTTGCTACCGGGGAGCTGTTTTTT; cdr3_aa: CASSLGGVAVATGELFF
v_call: TRBV2; clone_size: few; d_call: NA; cdr3_length: 15; j_call: TRBJ2-1; cdr3_nt: TGTGCCAGCAGTCCTGAGGGCCCGACCTACAATGAGCAGTTCTTC; cdr3_aa: CASSPEGPTYNEQFF
v_call: TRBV20-1; clone_size: NA; d_call: NA; cdr3_length: 15; j_call: TRBJ1-1; cdr3_nt: TGCAGTGCTAGAGATGGAACAGGGTTGTACACTGAAGCTTTCTTT; cdr3_aa: CSARDGTGLYTEAFF
v_call: TRBV6-4; clone_size: NA; d_call: TRBD1; cdr3_length: 15; j_call: TRBJ2-1; cdr3_nt: TGTGCCAGCAGTGAAGGACAGGGACGATACAATGAGCAGTTCTTC; cdr3_aa: CASSEGQGRYNEQFF
v_call: TRBV4-1; clone_size: many; d_call: NA; cdr3_length: 15; j_call: TRBJ1-1; cdr3_nt: TGCGCCAGCAGCCAAGATCTTTCCGTGAACACTGAAGCTTTCTTT; cdr3_aa: CASSQDLSVNTEAFF
v_call: TRBV7-2; clone_size: few; d_call: TRBD1; cdr3_length: 16; j_call: TRBJ2-3; cdr3_nt: TGTGCCAGCAGCTTAGGGACAGGGTACCCCACAGATACGCAGTATTTT; cdr3_aa: CASSLGTGYPTDTQYF
v_call: TRBV7-2; clone_size: NA; d_call: NA; cdr3_length: 14; j_call: TRBJ2-2; cdr3_nt: TGTGCCAGCAGCTTAGTTAAGGATACCGGGGAGCTGTTTTTT; cdr3_aa: CASSLVKDTGELFF
v_call: TRBV27; clone_size: NA; d_call: NA; cdr3_length: 13; j_call: TRBJ1-1; cdr3_nt: TGTGCCAGCAGTTTCGGTACAGGGTTTATCGCTTTCTTT; cdr3_aa: CASSFGTGFIAFF
v_call: TRBV10-1; clone_size: few; d_call: NA; cdr3_length: 13; j_call: TRBJ2-3; cdr3_nt: TGCGCCAGCAGTAAGCTTGGCACAGATACGCAGTATTTT; cdr3_aa: CASSKLGTDTQYF
v_call: TRBV7-2; clone_size: NA; d_call: NA; cdr3_length: 11; j_call: TRBJ2-5; cdr3_nt: TGTGCCAGCAGCGCGAATGGGCCCCAGTACTTC; cdr3_aa: CASSANGPQYF
v_call: TRBV9; clone_size: few; d_call: NA; cdr3_length: 16; j_call: TRBJ1-1; cdr3_nt: TGTGCCAGCAGCTCGGGCAGAAGGGCCATGAACACTGAAGCTTTCTTT; cdr3_aa: CASSSGRRAMNTEAFF
v_call: TRBV18; clone_size: few; d_call: NA; cdr3_length: 12; j_call: TRBJ2-7; cdr3_nt: TGTGCCAGCTCCCCGGGTGCCTACGAGCAGTACTTC; cdr3_aa: CASSPGAYEQYF
v_call: TRBV10-1; clone_size: few; d_call: NA; cdr3_length: 13; j_call: TRBJ2-5; cdr3_nt: TGCGCCAGCAGTGTATCTAGCGAGGAGACCCAGTACTTC; cdr3_aa: CASSVSSEETQYF
v_call: TRBV29-1; clone_size: few; d_call: TRBD1; cdr3_length: 13; j_call: TRBJ1-1; cdr3_nt: TGCAGCGTTGGGGGGACAGATCGGGCTGAAGCTTTCTTT; cdr3_aa: CSVGGTDRAEAFF
v_call: TRBV7-9; clone_size: NA; d_call: NA; cdr3_length: 11; j_call: TRBJ2-3; cdr3_nt: TGTGCCAGCAGCTACCTAGATACGCAGTATTTT; cdr3_aa: CASSYLDTQYF
v_call: TRBV7-2; clone_size: few; d_call: NA; cdr3_length: 15; j_call: TRBJ2-3; cdr3_nt: TGTGCCAGCAGCCCTTGGACCGCGCTAACCGATACGCAGTATTTT; cdr3_aa: CASSPWTALTDTQYF
v_call: TRBV7-9; clone_size: NA; d_call: NA; cdr3_length: 14; j_call: TRBJ2-1; cdr3_nt: TGTGCCAGCAGCTTAGGGGGTCGGTACAATGAGCAGTTCTTC; cdr3_aa: CASSLGGRYNEQFF
v_call: TRBV4-3; clone_size: few; d_call: NA; cdr3_length: 17; j_call: TRBJ1-4; cdr3_nt: TGCGCCAGCAGCCAAGACCTCCCGGGAGGGAGCGATGAAAAACTGTTTTTT; cdr3_aa: CASSQDLPGGSDEKLFF
v_call: TRBV9; clone_size: few; d_call: TRBD1; cdr3_length: 17; j_call: TRBJ2-5; cdr3_nt: TGTGCCAGCAGCGTAGCGGGCGGACAGGGAGGACAAGAGACCCAGTACTTC; cdr3_aa: CASSVAGGQGGQETQYF
v_call: TRBV12-5; clone_size: NA; d_call: NA; cdr3_length: 15; j_call: TRBJ2-3; cdr3_nt: TGTGCTAGTGGTTTGGAGGGTCGGAGCACAGATACGCAGTATTTT; cdr3_aa: CASGLEGRSTDTQYF
v_call: TRBV6-6; clone_size: many; d_call: NA; cdr3_length: 15; j_call: TRBJ1-4; cdr3_nt: TGTGCCAGCAGTTACTCAACCGAACTTGCCGAAAAACTGTTTTTT; cdr3_aa: CASSYSTELAEKLFF